These 3 T cell receptor beta chains were all obtained from the same sample, sequenced in a study of cytomegalovirus exposure and HLA in healthy donors. Use of 60 Vbeta and 13 Jbeta primers characterized the PCR. Sequencing was performed with immunoSEQ multiplex PCR; in TCRdb, only in-frame clones are kept and a portion is missing. The sample has 150,000 to 200,000 clones, about 85% seen once. Material for sequencing was PBMCs. The receptors originated from a man aged 25 to 40 in good health and CMV-seropositive.

V and J are TRBV7-9 and TRBJ2-1; D not resolved. The CDR3 sequence is 13 residues long. V was shortened by 0 bases and J by 5 bases, with 5 bases between the two germline ends. The germline CDR1 and CDR2 sequences are SEHNR and FQNEAQ (reference sequence). CDR3: CASSLASNNEQFF. The CDR3 DNA follows: TGTGCCAGCAGCTTAGCCAGTAACAATGAGCAGTTCTTC. The full variable domain, rest sourced from reference TRBV7-9 and TRBJ2-1, is DTGVSQNPRHKITKRGQNVTFRCDPISEHNRLYWYRQTLGQGPEFLTYFQNEAQLEKSRLLSDRFSAERPKGSFSTLEIQRTEQGDSAMYLCASSLASNNEQFFGPGTRLTVL.

Only a few counts were recorded for this clone. The gene calls are TRBV30 and TRBJ1-1, with unresolved D. The CDR3 consists of 13 residues. V was pared by 0 bases and J by 5 bases, with 10 bases between. Germline lookup yields CDR1 GTSNPN and CDR2 SVGIG (reference sequence). CDR3: CAWSVMARTEAFF. The CDR3 DNA reads as TGTGCCTGGAGTGTAATGGCTCGAACTGAAGCTTTCTTT.

The genes are TRBV7-8 and TRBJ2-1; the D gene is possibly TRBD2 (5 bases). Germline V lookup: CDR1 SGHVS, CDR2 FQNEAQ. The CDR3 has 16 amino acids. The V end was cut by 1 base, the J end by 4 bases, with 14 bases between. The CDR3 reads CASSLGLAGPYNEQFF. As DNA, the CDR3 is TGTGCCAGCAGCTTAGGGTTGGCGGGTCCATACAATGAGCAGTTCTTC.